The source of this TCR beta chain is a study of Graves' ophthalmopathy and Graves' hyperthyroidism. Turning to the study itself: No treatment had been given when peripheral blood was collected at initial diagnosis. Findings and caveats of the study: With a specificity of around 77% and a sensitivity of about 71%, the model predicted ophthalmopathy progression.

Ophthalmopathy donors' eye disease showed moderate-to-severe activity, CAS of at least 3, NOSPECS of at least 4 and duration under 3 months. Pregnancy or lactation, uncontrolled infections and other autoimmune diseases were grounds for excluding patients. This clonotype came up a few times. Its antigen remains unidentified. At one end the junction does not follow the germline gene, possibly because of a read error. Using RNA transcripts, the TCR beta CDR3 regions were amplified. HTBI primers primed a first-round RT-PCR, and a second-round multiplex PCR followed. Each CDR3 protein is one row after TCRdb ran MiXCR on the multiplex PCR reads. Of hundreds of thousands of distinct CDR3 sequences in the sample, about 40% were seen once. The sequence came from an adult man with Graves' ophthalmopathy. The sample consisted of peripheral blood.

DNA of the CDR3: TGTGCCACCAGCAGAGACGCAAACATCGACAGGGGATTGAACACTGGAGCTTTCTTT. Translated, it gives CATSRDANIDRGLNTGAFF. V gene TRBV15 combines with J gene TRBJ1-1, with 8 bases lining up with TRBD1. The germline V gene has CDR1 LNHNV and CDR2 YYDKDF (reference sequence). The CDR3 runs to 19 residues.